This section outlines one T cell receptor beta chain sequence together with its context. Its target is not known. This entry is derived from a study of response to subunit inactivated influenza vaccine. Whole-study results and caveats: It was the authors' suggestion that each seasonal influenza vaccination recruits few new T cells.

TCRdb redid the calling of the RT-PCR reads with MiXCR, one entry per CDR3 protein. The table shows around 480,000 distinct CDR3 sequences, with roughly 9.8% occurring only once. Germline CDR1 SGHTA, CDR2 FQGNSA. The CDR3 covers 16 residues. V dropped 5 bases and J dropped 2; count of bases not matched to a gene: 12. Sequencing used PBMCs from blood, obtained more than 35 days after vaccination. The rearrangement joins TRBV7-2 to TRBJ2-7; 7 positions match TRBD1. The source is a man aged 50-59 years who received an inactivated influenza vaccine. The CDR3 DNA reads as TGTGCCAGCAGCCAGGGGGTGGGTCTCTTCACCTACGAGCAGTACTTC. It codes for CASSQGVGLFTYEQYF.